A single sample is the source of the 24 T cell receptor beta chains below, sequenced in a study of monozygotic twins with inflammatory bowel disease. TCRdb re-called the 5' RACE reads and shows each CDR3 protein once, DNA omitted. The sample has roughly 300,000 distinct CDR3 sequences, and its top ten clones hold 5.6%. Source material: blood. The receptors originated from a human donor with ulcerative colitis or Crohn's disease, or a healthy co-twin of an affected twin (not recorded which).

The chain couples TRBV11-2 to TRBJ1-6; the TRBD1 assignment by TCRdb is unverifiable without DNA. The CDR3 spans 16 residues. CDR1 and CDR2 (germline): SGHAT, FQNNGV. Here the CDR3 reads CASSQDYTGYNSPLHF.

This sequence joins TRBV6-5 and TRBJ2-3. The germline CDR1 and CDR2 sequences are MNHEY and SVGAGI. The CDR3 has 13 amino acids. This chain's CDR3 is CASSYRSSDTQYF.

The rearrangement links TRBV7-2 to TRBJ2-2; TCRdb's assignment of TRBD2 cannot be checked, as there is no DNA. Per the germline V gene, CDR1 is SGHTA and CDR2 is FQGNSA. The CDR3 totals 14 residues. Here the CDR3 reads CATKTSGGFGELFF.

The V gene is TRBV7-3, the J gene TRBJ2-7. From germline, CDR1 is SGHTA and CDR2 FQGTGA. This CDR3 region has 13 residues. The CDR3 is CASSAIMGYEQYF.

The J gene is TRBJ1-2, the V gene TRBV5-5. The length of the CDR3 is 15 residues. The germline CDR1 and CDR2 sequences are SGHKS and YYEKEE (reference sequence). CDR3 residues: CASSVGQLEGYGYTF. Full variable domain (rest looked up from reference TRBV5-5 and TRBJ1-2): DAGVTQSPTHLIKTRGQQVTLRCSPISGHKSVSWYQQVLGQGPQFIFQYYEKEERGRGNFPDRFSARQFPNYSSELNVNALLLGDSALYLCASSVGQLEGYGYTFGSGTRLTVV.

This sequence joins TRBV7-8 and TRBJ1-3. The CDR3 sequence is 17 residues long. Germline assignment: CDR1 SGHVS and CDR2 FQNEAQ. The CDR3 here is CASSPRRSAVSGNTIYF.

The chain joins TRBV7-2 to TRBJ2-3; the D gene TCRdb calls, TRBD2, cannot be checked with no DNA. The CDR3 sequence is 16 residues long. Germline CDR1 and CDR2: SGHTA and FQGNSA. The CDR3 is CASSFRAPLSTDTQYF.

V and J are TRBV9 and TRBJ2-7; TCRdb's D call, TRBD1, is unchecked because there is no DNA. This CDR3 spans 15 amino acids. Germline V CDR1 and CDR2: SGDLS, YYNGEE. The CDR3 sequence: CASSPGGTVSYEQYF. The full variable domain, with the rest looked up from reference TRBV9 and TRBJ2-7, is DSGVTQTPKHLITATGQRVTLRCSPRSGDLSVYWYQQSLDQGLQFLIQYYNGEERAKGNILERFSAQQFPDLHSELNLSSLELGDSALYFCASSPGGTVSYEQYFGPGTRLTVT.

The CDR3 reads CASSPTSGRNEQFF. The chain combines TRBV7-8 with TRBJ2-1; as DNA is missing, the TRBD2 call by TCRdb cannot be tested. Germline CDR1 is SGHVS and CDR2 is FQNEAQ. This CDR3 region has 14 residues.

The J gene is TRBJ2-5, the V gene TRBV14; TCRdb lists TRBD1, though no DNA is available to test this call. This CDR3 contains 17 residues. In germline, CDR1 is SGHDN, CDR2 FVKESK. The CDR3: CASSQDRVGQGKETQYF.

The CDR3 protein is CSARDLRGGTGELFF. The chain joins TRBV20-1 to TRBJ2-2; TCRdb's D gene call, TRBD2, goes unchecked for lack of DNA. The CDR3 loop spans 15 amino acids. Germline V gives CDR1 DFQATT, CDR2 SNEGSKA (reference sequence).

The CDR3 here is CASSLGQGVVQETQYF. The rearrangement joins TRBV5-1 to TRBJ2-5; the TCRdb call, TRBD1, lacks DNA for checking. This CDR3 has 16 amino acids. Germline assignment: CDR1 SGHRS and CDR2 YFSETQ. Full variable domain (outside the CDR3, taken from reference TRBV5-1 and TRBJ2-5): KAGVTQTPRYLIKTRGQQVTLSCSPISGHRSVSWYQQTPGQGLQFLFEYFSETQRNKGNFPGRFSGRQFSNSRSEMNVSTLELGDSALYLCASSLGQGVVQETQYFGPGTRLLVL.

The chain joins TRBV20-1 to TRBJ1-6; the D call of TRBD1 rests on TCRdb alone, since no DNA is present to check it. The CDR3 loop spans 15 amino acids. CDR1 and CDR2 (germline): DFQATT, SNEGSKA (reference sequence). CDR3 sequence: CSASKKDRVNSPLHF.

V is TRBV20-1 and J is TRBJ2-5; TCRdb designates TRBD2, a call that cannot be tested without DNA. Germline loops: CDR1 DFQATT, CDR2 SNEGSKA (reference sequence). CDR3 length equals 14 residues. CDR3 in amino acids: CSARISGRVETQYF.

The gene calls are TRBV10-2 and TRBJ2-1; TCRdb lists TRBD2, though no DNA is available to test this call. Germline CDR1 is WSHSY and CDR2 is SAAADI. The CDR3 covers 15 residues. The CDR3: CASSEWEGRYNEQFF.

This chain connects TRBV29-1 to TRBJ2-1; the D call of TRBD2 rests on TCRdb alone, since no DNA is present to check it. There are 13 residues in the CDR3. Germline V gene data show CDR1 as SQVTM and CDR2 as ANQGSEA. The CDR3: CTSWTSGYNEQFF.

The rearrangement joins TRBV14 to TRBJ2-7; the D call from TCRdb, TRBD1, cannot be confirmed without DNA. Germline V gene sequence: CDR1 SGHDN, CDR2 FVKESK. The CDR3 extends over 15 amino acids. CDR3 residues: CASSQPQTASYEQYF.

V and J are TRBV20-1 and TRBJ1-3; there is no DNA to check the TCRdb D call of TRBD1. Germline lookup yields CDR1 DFQATT and CDR2 SNEGSKA (reference sequence). The CDR3 loop spans 12 amino acids. The CDR3 loop reads CSARGLGNTIYF.

J is TRBJ1-5 and V is TRBV20-1. The CDR3 loop spans 15 amino acids. Germline assignment: CDR1 DFQATT and CDR2 SNEGSKA (reference sequence). The CDR3 sequence is CSARGWGGEAQPQHF.

V gene TRBV28 combines with J gene TRBJ2-5; the TCRdb call, TRBD1, lacks DNA for checking. The germline V gene has CDR1 MDHEN and CDR2 SYDVKM. The CDR3 runs 14 residues. The CDR3 region is CASSLSPGQETQYF.

J is TRBJ2-7 and V is TRBV12-3 or TRBV12-4; absent DNA, TCRdb's TRBD1 call cannot be checked. The CDR3 length is 15 residues. The CDR3 sequence is CASRAGTGGWYEQYF.

The chain joins TRBV3-1 to TRBJ2-1; TCRdb gives TRBD1 as the D gene, but with no DNA this cannot be confirmed. Germline CDR1 and CDR2: LGHDT and YNNKEL (reference sequence). The CDR3 covers 16 residues. The CDR3: CASSQVLGQTYNEQFF.

The J gene is TRBJ2-7, the V gene TRBV28. The germline gives CDR1 MDHEN, CDR2 SYDVKM. CDR3 length equals 12 residues. The CDR3 here is CASSGILYEQYF.

V usage is TRBV6-2 or TRBV6-3 and J usage is TRBJ2-2; TCRdb calls TRBD2, which cannot be checked without DNA. The germline V gene encodes CDR1 MNHEY and CDR2 SVGEGT. The CDR3 is 20 amino acids. The CDR3 loop is CASSYQTGTSGGENTGELFF.